A selection of T cell receptor beta chains follows, all from one sample in a study of CD8 T cells in ankylosing spondylitis. TCRdb fed the 5' RACE reads into MiXCR, producing one record per CDR3 protein. The table includes some 33,000 distinct CDR3 sequences, 11% to 15% detected once. Sequences were obtained from blood. The receptor source for this set is a male donor with ankylosing spondylitis or in good health (not recorded which). Both conserved end residues are part of each CDR3. D genes are given only for firm matches. Size is omitted from some rows. Given values are once, few, many or a class for expanded clones.

v_gene	len	abundance	d_gene	j_gene	CDR3nt	CDR3aa
TRBV20-1	13	NA	NA	TRBJ1-4	TGCAGTGCTAGGCCCAGGGTTAATGAAAAACTGTTTTTT	CSARPRVNEKLFF
TRBV20-1	13	few	TRBD2	TRBJ2-1	TGCAGTGCTAGAGATGGGAGGGTCGATGAGCAGTTCTTC	CSARDGRVDEQFF
TRBV7-6	18	NA	NA	TRBJ2-3	TGTGCCAGCAGCCCGGCCGGGACGCCGATTTCTAGCACAGATACGCAGTATTTT	CASSPAGTPISSTDTQYF
TRBV7-3	18	NA	TRBD2	TRBJ2-3	TGTGCCAGCAGCCTACTCGGGACTAGCGGGAGGGTGACAGATACGCAGTATTTT	CASSLLGTSGRVTDTQYF
TRBV20-1	14	few	NA	TRBJ1-2	TGCAGTGCTAGAGATCGGACCAAGGGGGATGGCTACACCTTC	CSARDRTKGDGYTF
TRBV10-3	13	NA	NA	TRBJ1-2	TGTGCCATCAGTGAGTCGACAGTCCAACGCTACACCTTC	CAISESTVQRYTF
TRBV5-1	14	few	NA	TRBJ2-4	TGCGCCAGCAGCAGGCGAGCGGACACGGACATTCAGTACTTC	CASSRRADTDIQYF
TRBV14	16	NA	NA	TRBJ1-4	TGTGCCAGCAGCCAAGATCGGAGCCCTTATAATGAAAAACTGTTTTTT	CASSQDRSPYNEKLFF
TRBV29-1	14	NA	NA	TRBJ2-2	TGCAGCGTTGAAAAAGGGCAGAGCACCGGGGAGCTGTTTTTT	CSVEKGQSTGELFF
TRBV3-1	15	many	NA	TRBJ2-7	TGTGCCAGCAGCCAACCCGGGACTGGATCCTACGAGCAGTACTTC	CASSQPGTGSYEQYF
TRBV5-1	13	few	NA	TRBJ2-5	TGCGCCAGCAGCATCGAAACCCCGGGGACCCAGTACTTC	CASSIETPGTQYF
TRBV2	13	NA	NA	TRBJ2-2	TGTGCCAGCAGTGGTAGTCCGAGCGGGGAGCTGTTTTTT	CASSGSPSGELFF
TRBV28	15	few	NA	TRBJ1-1	TGTGCCAGCAGTTTTCCATTAGACTTGAACACTGAAGCTTTCTTT	CASSFPLDLNTEAFF
TRBV15	12	NA	NA	TRBJ2-1	TGTGCCACCAGCAGAGTGTGGAATGAGCAGTTCTTC	CATSRVWNEQFF
TRBV11-2	13	few	NA	TRBJ2-2	TGTGCCAGCAGCGGGTATAACACCGGGGAGCTGTTTTTT	CASSGYNTGELFF
TRBV28	16	NA	NA	TRBJ1-3	TGTGCCAGCAGTTTCTCCCGGGTCCTCTCTGGAAACACCATATATTTT	CASSFSRVLSGNTIYF
TRBV20-1	14	few	NA	TRBJ2-7	TGCAGTGCTAGGGCCTTGGACAGAACCTACGAGCAGTACTTC	CSARALDRTYEQYF
TRBV3-1	15	few	NA	TRBJ2-3	TGTGCCAGCAGCCAAGCCCGGATTGCCACAGATACGCAGTATTTT	CASSQARIATDTQYF
TRBV12-3/TRBV12-4	16	few	TRBD2	TRBJ2-2	TGTGCCAGCAGTTCAGCCGGGACTAGCGGCACCGGGGAGCTGTTTTTT	CASSSAGTSGTGELFF
TRBV4-3	13	few	NA	TRBJ2-2	TGCGCCAGCAGCCAAGATTACGCCGGGGAGCTGTTTTTT	CASSQDYAGELFF
TRBV12-3/TRBV12-4	14	NA	NA	TRBJ2-1	TGTGCCAGCAGTCCCCGCGCCATATACAATGAGCAGTTCTTC	CASSPRAIYNEQFF
TRBV5-1	13	medium-sized	NA	TRBJ2-1	TGCGCCAGCAGCTACGGCCAGGGGGGTGAGCAGTTCTTC	CASSYGQGGEQFF
TRBV20-1	11	few	NA	TRBJ2-3	TGCAGTGCTTCCGCCACAGATACGCAGTATTTT	CSASATDTQYF
TRBV20-1	12	few	TRBD2	TRBJ2-1	TGCAGTGCCCGGGGGGGGTTCAATGAGCAGTTCTTC	CSARGGFNEQFF
TRBV7-9	13	once	NA	TRBJ2-4	TGTGCCAGCAGCCAAGAAGGCCGGAACATTCAGTACTTC	CASSQEGRNIQYF
TRBV6-1	13	NA	NA	TRBJ1-3	TGTGCCAGCTGCCGGGGCGATGGAAACACCATATATTTT	CASCRGDGNTIYF
TRBV29-1	13	NA	TRBD1	TRBJ1-4	TGCAGCGTTGCGGGACAGGGGGACGAAAAACTGTTTTTT	CSVAGQGDEKLFF
TRBV4-3	15	NA	NA	TRBJ2-1	TGCGCCAGCAGCCAGGCTAGTCAGGGCTACAATGAGCAGTTCTTC	CASSQASQGYNEQFF
TRBV15	15	NA	NA	TRBJ2-2	TGTGCCACCAGCAGAACAACAGAGAACACCGGGGAGCTGTTTTTT	CATSRTTENTGELFF
TRBV28	12	NA	NA	TRBJ2-7	TGTGCCAGCAGAACAGCGGACTACGAGCAGTACTTC	CASRTADYEQYF
TRBV29-1	13	few	TRBD2	TRBJ2-1	TGCAGCGTTAACGGGAGGGCCTTCAATGAGCAGTTCTTC	CSVNGRAFNEQFF
TRBV20-1	14	few	NA	TRBJ1-1	TGCAGTGCTAGGGAGGGGAGATTGAGCACTGAAGCTTTCTTT	CSAREGRLSTEAFF
TRBV7-2	20	NA	NA	TRBJ2-1	TGTGCCAGCAGCTTAGCCACAGCTCGTCTCAGGTGGGACGACTACAATGAGCAGTTCTTC	CASSLATARLRWDDYNEQFF
TRBV27	16	NA	NA	TRBJ2-5	TGTGCCAGCAGTCCAACGGGGGGCATGAGGCAAGAGACCCAGTACTTC	CASSPTGGMRQETQYF
TRBV6-2/TRBV6-3	16	NA	NA	TRBJ2-2	TGTGCCAGCATTCTTGACGGAGCTTCGAACACCGGGGAGCTGTTTTTT	CASILDGASNTGELFF
TRBV20-1	15	NA	TRBD1	TRBJ2-3	TGCAGTGCTAGAGATGTCAGGGGGAGTGCAGATACGCAGTATTTT	CSARDVRGSADTQYF
TRBV20-1	13	few	NA	TRBJ2-1	TGCAGTGCCGAGATGGGGCCTTACAATGAGCAGTTCTTC	CSAEMGPYNEQFF
TRBV29-1	13	NA	NA	TRBJ2-2	TGCAGCGTTGAGCCGCAGGTCCCCGGGGAGCTGTTTTTT	CSVEPQVPGELFF
TRBV7-2	12	NA	NA	TRBJ1-5	TGTGCCAGCAGCCTACCGGACACAGACCAGCATTTT	CASSLPDTDQHF
TRBV19	10	NA	NA	TRBJ2-2	TGTGCCAGCCGGGCCGGGGAGCTGTTTTTT	CASRAGELFF